This TCR beta chain was sequenced for a study of blood T cells in healthy people across ages. At the level of the study: Template switching caught about one barcoded beta molecule for each two T cells.

Then a second PCR, running about 6 to 11 cycles, was carried out with a sample-barcoded 5' primer and a J-beta primer mix. Tags on each cDNA molecule came from a template-switch adaptor with 12 random nucleotides. TCRdb re-called the 5' RACE reads through MiXCR, storing one row per CDR3 protein. The table lists about 1.4 million distinct CDR3 sequences, 59% of them singletons. This CDR3 contains 16 residues. Germline CDR1 and CDR2: MNHEY and SMNVEV (reference sequence). Concerning this clonotype itself: What it binds is unknown.

Study-level results: Naive CD4+ cells and diversity were both higher in long-lived donors than in aged donors. Unknown CMV status may confound age-related changes in expanded clones.

Sequencing input: blood. The origin of this receptor is a young man in good health. The chain employs TRBV27 and TRBJ2-5; perhaps D is TRBD1 or TRBD2 (5 bases each). The J call may be faulty, since TRBJ2-7 better matches the DNA end. This CDR3 reads CASSKLAPQGPYEQYF. DNA for the CDR3: TGTGCCAGCAGTAAATTAGCGCCCCAGGGACCCTACGAGCAGTACTTC.